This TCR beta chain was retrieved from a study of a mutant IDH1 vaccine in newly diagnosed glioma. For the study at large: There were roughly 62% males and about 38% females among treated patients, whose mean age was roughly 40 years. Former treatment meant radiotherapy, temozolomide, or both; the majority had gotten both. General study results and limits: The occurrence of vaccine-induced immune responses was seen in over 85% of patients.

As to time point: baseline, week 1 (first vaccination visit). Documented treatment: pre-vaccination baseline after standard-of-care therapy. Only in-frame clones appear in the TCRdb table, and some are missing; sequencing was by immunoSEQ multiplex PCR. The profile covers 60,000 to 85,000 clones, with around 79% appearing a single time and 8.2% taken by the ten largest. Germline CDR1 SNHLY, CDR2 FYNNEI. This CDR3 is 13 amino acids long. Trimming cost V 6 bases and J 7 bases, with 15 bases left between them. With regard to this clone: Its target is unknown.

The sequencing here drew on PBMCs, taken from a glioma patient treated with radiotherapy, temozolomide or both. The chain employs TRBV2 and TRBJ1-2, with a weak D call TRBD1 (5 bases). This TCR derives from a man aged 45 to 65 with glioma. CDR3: CASRGTGWGGYTF. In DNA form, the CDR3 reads TGTGCCAGCAGGGGGACGGGTTGGGGTGGCTACACCTTC.